This entry describes one T cell receptor beta chain. The record originates from a study of early T cells in non-severe SARS-CoV-2 infection. V dropped 7 bases and J dropped 3; count of bases not matched to a gene: 3. This CDR3 is 13 amino acids long. Germline lookup yields CDR1 MDHEN and CDR2 SYDVKM. TCRdb re-analysed the 5' RACE reads in MiXCR, keeping a single row per CDR3 protein. The table includes more than 35,000 distinct CDR3 sequences, more than 9% detected once. The chain couples TRBV28 to TRBJ2-7; TRBD1 matches at 10 bases. The sequence came from an adult who was a healthcare worker with PCR-confirmed SARS-CoV-2 infection or an uninfected control (not recorded which). The sequencing input was whole blood. For the CDR3, the DNA is TGTGCCAGCACTCGGGACAGGGGCTACGAGCAGTACTTC. Protein product: CASTRDRGYEQYF.